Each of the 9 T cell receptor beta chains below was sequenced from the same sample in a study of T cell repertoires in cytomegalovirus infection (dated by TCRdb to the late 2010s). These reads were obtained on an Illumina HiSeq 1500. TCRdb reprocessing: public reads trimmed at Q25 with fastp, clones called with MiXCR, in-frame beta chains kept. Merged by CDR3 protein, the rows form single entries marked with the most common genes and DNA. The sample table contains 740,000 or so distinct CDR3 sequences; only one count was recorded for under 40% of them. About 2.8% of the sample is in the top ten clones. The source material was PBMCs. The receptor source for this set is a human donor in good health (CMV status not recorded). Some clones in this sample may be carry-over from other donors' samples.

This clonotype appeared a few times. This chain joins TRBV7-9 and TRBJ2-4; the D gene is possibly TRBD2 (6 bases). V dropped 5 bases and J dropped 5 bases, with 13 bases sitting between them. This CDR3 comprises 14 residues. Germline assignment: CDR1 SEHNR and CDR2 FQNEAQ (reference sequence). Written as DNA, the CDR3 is TGTGCCAGCAGCGGACGGTCGGGAGAAAACATTCAGTACTTC. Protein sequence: CASSGRSGENIQYF.

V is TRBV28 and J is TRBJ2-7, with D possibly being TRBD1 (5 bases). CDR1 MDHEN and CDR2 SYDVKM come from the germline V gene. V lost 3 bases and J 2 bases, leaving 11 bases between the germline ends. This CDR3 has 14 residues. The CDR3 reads CASSLGRVTYEQYF. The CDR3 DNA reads TGTGCCAGCAGTTTGGGCAGGGTAACCTACGAGCAGTACTTC.

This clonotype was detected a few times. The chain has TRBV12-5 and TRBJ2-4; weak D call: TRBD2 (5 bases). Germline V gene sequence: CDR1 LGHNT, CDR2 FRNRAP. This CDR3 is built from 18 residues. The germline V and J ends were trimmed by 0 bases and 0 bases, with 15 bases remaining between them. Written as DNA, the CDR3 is TGTGCTAGTGGTTTGGTACGGGGTGACCTACTAGCCAAAAACATTCAGTACTTC. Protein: CASGLVRGDLLAKNIQYF.

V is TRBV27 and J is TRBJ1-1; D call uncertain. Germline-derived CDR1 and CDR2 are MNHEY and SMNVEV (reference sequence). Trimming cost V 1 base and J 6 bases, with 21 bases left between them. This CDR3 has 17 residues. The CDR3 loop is CASSLLVTGSVLSEAFF. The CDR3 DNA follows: TGTGCCAGCAGTTTATTAGTAACGGGGTCTGTTCTCTCTGAAGCTTTCTTT.

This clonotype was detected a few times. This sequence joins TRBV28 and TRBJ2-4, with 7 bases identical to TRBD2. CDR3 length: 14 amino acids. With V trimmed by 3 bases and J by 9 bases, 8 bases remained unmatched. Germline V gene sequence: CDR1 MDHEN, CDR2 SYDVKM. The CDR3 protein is CASSFLGGLRIQYF. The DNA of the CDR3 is TGTGCCAGCAGTTTCTTGGGAGGGCTGCGCATTCAGTACTTC. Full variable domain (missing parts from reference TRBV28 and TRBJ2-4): DVKVTQSSRYLVKRTGEKVFLECVQDMDHENMFWYRQDPGLGLRLIYFSYDVKMKEKGDIPEGYSVSREKKERFSLILESASTNQTSMYLCASSFLGGLRIQYFGAGTRLSVL.

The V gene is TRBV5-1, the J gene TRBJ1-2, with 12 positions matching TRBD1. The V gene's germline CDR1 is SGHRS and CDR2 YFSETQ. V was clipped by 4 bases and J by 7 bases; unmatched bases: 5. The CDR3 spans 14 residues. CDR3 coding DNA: TGCGCCAGCAGCGGGGGACAGGGGGCCCGTGGCTACACCTTC. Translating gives CASSGGQGARGYTF.

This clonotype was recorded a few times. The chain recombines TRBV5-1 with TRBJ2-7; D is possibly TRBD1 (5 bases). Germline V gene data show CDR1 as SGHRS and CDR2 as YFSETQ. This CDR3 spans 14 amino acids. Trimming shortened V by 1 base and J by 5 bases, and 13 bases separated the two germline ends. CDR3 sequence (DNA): TGCGCCAGCAGCTTGCCCTCGCAGGGAAACGAGCAGTACTTC. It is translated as CASSLPSQGNEQYF.

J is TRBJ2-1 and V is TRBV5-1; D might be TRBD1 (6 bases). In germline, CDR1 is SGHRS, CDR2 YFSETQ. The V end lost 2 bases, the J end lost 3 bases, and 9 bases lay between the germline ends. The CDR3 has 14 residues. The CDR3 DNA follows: TGCGCCAGCAGCTTACAACAGGGCTACAATGAGCAGTTCTTC. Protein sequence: CASSLQQGYNEQFF.

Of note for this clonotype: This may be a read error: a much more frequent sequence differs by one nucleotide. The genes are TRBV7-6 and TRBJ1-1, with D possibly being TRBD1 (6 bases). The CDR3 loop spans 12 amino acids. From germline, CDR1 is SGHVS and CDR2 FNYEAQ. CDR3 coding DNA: TGTGCCAGCAGTCAGGGGAACACTGAAGCTTTGTTT. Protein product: CASSQGNTEALF.